The 11 T cell receptor beta chains below come from one sample, sequenced in a study of CD4 and CD8 cells across lung adenocarcinoma regions. TCRdb reanalysed the PCR reads using MiXCR and keeps one entry per CDR3 protein. In the table there are roughly 20,000 distinct CDR3 sequences, 45% to 55% of which are singletons. Sequencing used CD4+ T cells from the margin of a lung tumor. The source of these receptors is a male donor with lung adenocarcinoma. The CD4 and CD8 labels of this study may be unreliable.

Only a few counts were recorded for this clonotype. The chain couples TRBV20-1 to TRBJ2-5; perhaps TRBD2 as D (6 bases). This CDR3 has 13 residues. The V and J ends lost 3 bases and 5 bases respectively, with 13 bases between them. Germline-derived CDR1 and CDR2 are DFQATT and SNEGSKA (reference sequence). CDR3 coding DNA: TGCAGTGCTAGGATGACTAGTCCGGAGACCCAGTACTTC. Protein sequence: CSARMTSPETQYF.

There are many counts of this clonotype. A much larger clone is a single base away; this may be a read error. V gene TRBV27 combines with J gene TRBJ2-1; 8 nucleotides agree with TRBD2. With V trimmed by 5 bases and J by 10 bases, 10 bases remained unmatched. Germline V gives CDR1 MNHEY, CDR2 SMNVEV (reference sequence). CDR3 size: 14 residues. This CDR3 is CASSKTSGSYEQFF. The CDR3 nucleotides read TGTGCCAGCAGTAAAACTAGCGGATCCTACGAGCAGTTCTTC.

This clonotype was seen a handful of times. The chain joins TRBV6-1 to TRBJ2-1, with D uncertain. The CDR3 has 16 residues. Germline V gene sequence: CDR1 MNHNS, CDR2 SASEGT. V lost 2 bases and J lost 4, with 15 bases in between. The CDR3 region has the DNA TGTGCCAGCAGTGAATACCCAGGACCTACGTACAATGAGCAGTTCTTC. It translates to CASSEYPGPTYNEQFF.

This clonotype has at least ten counts. DNA of the CDR3: TGCGCCAGCAGTGCCCGGGACAGGAACCACGAGCAGTACTTC. Its protein is CASSARDRNHEQYF. V usage is TRBV10-1 and J usage is TRBJ2-7, with 8 bases matching TRBD1. The CDR3 contains 14 residues. V lost 4 bases and J lost 5; bases outside the gene matches: 7. Per the germline V gene, CDR1 is WNHNN and CDR2 is SYGVQD (reference sequence).

The chain employs TRBV27 and TRBJ2-4; D may correspond to TRBD1 or TRBD2 (5 bases each). The DNA matches TRBJ2-3 better at its end, which makes the J call doubtful. The CDR3 covers 14 residues. In germline, CDR1 is MNHEY, CDR2 SMNVEV (reference sequence). The CDR3 bases are TGTCGCGGCACGGGGCTGATAGCCAAAAACACTCAGTATTTT. Its translation: CRGTGLIAKNTQYF.

Regarding this clonotype: At one end, the junction sequence differs from germline, possibly due to a read error. The rearrangement joins TRBV10-1 to TRBJ2-3, with TRBD2 as a possible D gene (6 bases). The germline gives CDR1 WNHNN, CDR2 SYGVQD (reference sequence). The CDR3 is 13 residues long. The CDR3, as DNA: TGCGCCAGCGGTGACGCGGGAACAGATACGCAGTACTTT. It is translated as CASGDAGTDTQYF.

This chain connects TRBV25-1 to TRBJ2-3; D perhaps matches TRBD1 (5 bases). Germline CDR1 reads MGHDK; CDR2 reads SYGVNS. CDR3 length: 17 residues. Trimming removed 8 bases at V and 12 bases at J, with 33 bases between. DNA of the CDR3: TGTGCCAGCTCGGTGGGGTTGGGGCTGTGGCCCACAAACACTCAGTATTTT. Translation gives CASSVGLGLWPTNTQYF.

This clonotype appeared many times. V is TRBV3-1 and J is TRBJ2-5, with D unresolved. Trimming stripped 0 bases from V and 3 bases from J, with 5 bases between. Germline loops: CDR1 LGHDT, CDR2 YNNKEL (reference sequence). The CDR3 runs to 13 residues. CDR3 nucleotide sequence: TGTGCCAGCAGCCAAGATAGGAAAGAGACCCAGTACTTC. Translation: CASSQDRKETQYF.

The gene calls are TRBV6-1 and TRBJ2-4; 7 bases align to TRBD1. The CDR3 totals 15 residues. CDR1 MNHNS and CDR2 SASEGT come from the germline V gene. The ends lost 5 bases at V and 13 bases at J; junction bases unmatched: 17. CDR3 residues: CASSQGVGDKNMQYF. The CDR3 DNA reads as TGTGCCAGCAGTCAGGGGGTGGGGGACAAAAATATGCAGTACTTC.

There are a few counts of this clonotype. V and J are TRBV5-4 and TRBJ1-1; unclear D gene. Germline CDR1 and CDR2: SGHNT and YYREEE (reference sequence). Trimming removed 0 bases at V and 0 bases at J, with 9 bases between. The CDR3 loop spans 15 amino acids. The chain's CDR3 is CASSLAGPMNTEAFF. The CDR3, as DNA: TGTGCCAGCAGCTTGGCAGGACCCATGAACACTGAAGCTTTCTTT.

The chain recombines TRBV28 with TRBJ1-1; no definite D call. This CDR3 spans 12 amino acids. The V end lost 2 bases, the J end lost 3 bases, and 4 bases lay between the germline ends. CDR1 and CDR2 from the germline V gene are MDHEN and SYDVKM. The CDR3 DNA is TGTGCCAGCAGTTTAGTTTACACTGAAGCTTTCTTT. This encodes CASSLVYTEAFF.